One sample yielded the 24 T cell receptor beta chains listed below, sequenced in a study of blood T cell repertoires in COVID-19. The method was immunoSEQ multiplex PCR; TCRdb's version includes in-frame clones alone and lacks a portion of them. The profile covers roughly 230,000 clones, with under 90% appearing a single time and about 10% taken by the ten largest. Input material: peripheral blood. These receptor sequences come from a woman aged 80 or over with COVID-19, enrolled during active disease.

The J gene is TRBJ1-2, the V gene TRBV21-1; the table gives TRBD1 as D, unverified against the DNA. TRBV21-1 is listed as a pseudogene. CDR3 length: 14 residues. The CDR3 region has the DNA TGTGCCAGCAGCAAGAACAGGAAGAGCTATGGCTACACCTTC. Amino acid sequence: CASSKNRKSYGYTF.

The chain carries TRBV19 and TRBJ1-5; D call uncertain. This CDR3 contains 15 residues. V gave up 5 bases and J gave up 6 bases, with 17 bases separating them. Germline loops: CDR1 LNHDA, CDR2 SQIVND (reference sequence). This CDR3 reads CASSFSDLGSQPQHF. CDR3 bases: TGTGCCAGTAGTTTCTCGGATCTTGGGAGTCAGCCCCAGCATTTT.

The CDR3 bases are TGTGCCAGCTCCCAGGACAGTACCGCAATCTATGGCTACACCTTC. Translated, it gives CASSQDSTAIYGYTF. The chain has TRBV18 and TRBJ1-2; D possibly corresponds to TRBD1 (6 bases). V was trimmed by 6 bases and J by 4 bases, leaving 18 bases between them. Germline V gene lookup returns CDR1 KGHSH and CDR2 LQKENI. There are 15 residues in the CDR3.

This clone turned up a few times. CDR3 DNA sequence: TGTGCCAGCAGCCCCCGGGGGGGGAGCACAGATACGCAGTATTTT. Residues: CASSPRGGSTDTQYF. The chain couples TRBV2 to TRBJ2-3, with 8 bases lining up with TRBD2. The junction had 5 bases not matched to a gene; V was cut back by 6 bases and J by 0 bases. CDR1 and CDR2 (germline): SNHLY, FYNNEI. The CDR3 sequence is 15 residues long.

The CDR3 DNA reads TGTGCCATCAGGAAACAGGTTTACACTGAAGCTTTCTTT. Its translation: CAIRKQVYTEAFF. The chain employs TRBV10-3 and TRBJ1-1, with D possibly TRBD1 on 5 matching bases. The CDR3 has 13 residues. Trimming removed 6 bases at V and 3 bases at J, with 11 bases between. CDR1 and CDR2 (germline): ENHRY, SYGVKD.

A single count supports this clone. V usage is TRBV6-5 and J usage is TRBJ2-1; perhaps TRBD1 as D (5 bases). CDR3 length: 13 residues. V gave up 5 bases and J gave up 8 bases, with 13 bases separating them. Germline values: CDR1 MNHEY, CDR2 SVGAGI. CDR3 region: CASSTQVSYEQFF. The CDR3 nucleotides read TGTGCCAGCAGTACACAGGTCTCCTATGAGCAGTTCTTC.

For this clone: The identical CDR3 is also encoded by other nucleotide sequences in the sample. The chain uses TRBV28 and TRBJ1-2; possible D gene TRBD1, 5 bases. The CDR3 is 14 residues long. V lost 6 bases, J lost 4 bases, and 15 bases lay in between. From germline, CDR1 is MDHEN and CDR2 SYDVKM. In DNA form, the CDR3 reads TGTGCCAGCAGGCCCGGACATCTTTTCTATGGCTACACCTTC. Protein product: CASRPGHLFYGYTF.

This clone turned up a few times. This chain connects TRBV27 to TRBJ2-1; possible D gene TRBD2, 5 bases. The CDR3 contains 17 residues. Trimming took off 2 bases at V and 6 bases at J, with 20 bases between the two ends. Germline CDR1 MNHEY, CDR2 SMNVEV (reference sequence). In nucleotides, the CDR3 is TGTGCCAGCAGTTTAGAGTTCGGGAACCTATATGGCAATGAGCAGTTCTTC. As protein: CASSLEFGNLYGNEQFF.

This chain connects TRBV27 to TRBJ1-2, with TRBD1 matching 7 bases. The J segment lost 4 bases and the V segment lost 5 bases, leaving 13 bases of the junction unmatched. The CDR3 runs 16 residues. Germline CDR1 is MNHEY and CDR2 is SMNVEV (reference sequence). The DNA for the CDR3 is TGTGCCAGCAGTACTCCGGGACAGACCTTTAGCTATGGCTACACCTTC. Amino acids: CASSTPGQTFSYGYTF.

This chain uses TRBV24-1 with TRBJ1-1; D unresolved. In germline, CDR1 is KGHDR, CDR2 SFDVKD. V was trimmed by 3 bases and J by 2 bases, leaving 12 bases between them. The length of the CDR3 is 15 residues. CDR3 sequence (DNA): TGTGCCACCAGTGATGCGGGGAGTGGAAACACTGAAGCTTTCTTT. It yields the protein CATSDAGSGNTEAFF.

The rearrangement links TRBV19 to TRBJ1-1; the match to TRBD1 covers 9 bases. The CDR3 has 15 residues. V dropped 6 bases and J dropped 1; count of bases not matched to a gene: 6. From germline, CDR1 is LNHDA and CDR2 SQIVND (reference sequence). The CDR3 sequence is CASRTQQGANTEAFF. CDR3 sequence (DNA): TGTGCCAGTAGGACACAACAGGGGGCGAACACTGAAGCTTTCTTT. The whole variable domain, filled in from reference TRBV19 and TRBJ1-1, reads DGGITQSPKYLFRKEGQNVTLSCEQNLNHDAMYWYRQDPGQGLRLIYYSQIVNDFQKGDIAEGYSVSREKKESFPLTVTSAQKNPTAFYLCASRTQQGANTEAFFGQGTRLTVV.

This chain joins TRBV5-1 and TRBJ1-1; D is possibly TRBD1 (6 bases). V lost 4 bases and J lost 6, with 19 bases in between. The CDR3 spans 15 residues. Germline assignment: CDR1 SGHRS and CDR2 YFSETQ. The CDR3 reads CASSPRGAGSPEAFF. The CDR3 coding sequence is TGCGCCAGCAGCCCCAGGGGAGCAGGGTCCCCTGAAGCTTTCTTT.

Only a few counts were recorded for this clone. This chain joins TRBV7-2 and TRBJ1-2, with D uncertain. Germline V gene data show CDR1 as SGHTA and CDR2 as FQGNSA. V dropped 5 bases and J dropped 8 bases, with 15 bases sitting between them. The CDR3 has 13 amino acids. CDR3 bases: TGTGCCAGCAGCCTCCCTTTGACTGGAGGCTACACCTTC. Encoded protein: CASSLPLTGGYTF.

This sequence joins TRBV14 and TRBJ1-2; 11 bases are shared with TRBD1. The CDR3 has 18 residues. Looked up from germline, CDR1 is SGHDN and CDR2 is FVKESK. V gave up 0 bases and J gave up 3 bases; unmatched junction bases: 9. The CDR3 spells CASSQDSLGTGGYYGYTF. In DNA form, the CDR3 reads TGTGCCAGCAGCCAAGATTCCCTCGGGACAGGGGGATACTATGGCTACACCTTC. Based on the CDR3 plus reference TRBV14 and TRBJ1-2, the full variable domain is EAGVTQFPSHSVIEKGQTVTLRCDPISGHDNLYWYRRVMGKEIKFLLHFVKESKQDESGMPNNRFLAERTGGTYSTLKVQPAELEDSGVYFCASSQDSLGTGGYYGYTFGSGTRLTVV.

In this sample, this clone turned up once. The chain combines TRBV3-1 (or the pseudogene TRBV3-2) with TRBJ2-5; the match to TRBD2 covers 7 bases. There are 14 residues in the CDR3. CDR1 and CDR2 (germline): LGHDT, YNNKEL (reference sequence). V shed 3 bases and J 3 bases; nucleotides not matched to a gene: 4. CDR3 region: CASSHRAGEETQYF. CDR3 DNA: TGTGCCAGCAGCCACCGGGCGGGGGAAGAGACCCAGTACTTC.

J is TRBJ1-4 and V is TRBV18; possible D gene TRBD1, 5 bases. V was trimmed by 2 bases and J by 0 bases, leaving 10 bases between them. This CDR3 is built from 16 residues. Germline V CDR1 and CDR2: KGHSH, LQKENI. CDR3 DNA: TGTGCCAGCTCACCAAGGGGTACCCCAACTAATGAAAAACTGTTTTTT. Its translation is CASSPRGTPTNEKLFF.

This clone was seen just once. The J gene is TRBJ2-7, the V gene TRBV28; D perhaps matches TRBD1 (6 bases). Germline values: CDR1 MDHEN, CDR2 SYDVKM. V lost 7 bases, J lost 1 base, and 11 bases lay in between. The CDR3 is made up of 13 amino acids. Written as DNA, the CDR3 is TGTGCCAGCACCCGAGGGGGATCCTACGAGCAGTACTTC. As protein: CASTRGGSYEQYF.

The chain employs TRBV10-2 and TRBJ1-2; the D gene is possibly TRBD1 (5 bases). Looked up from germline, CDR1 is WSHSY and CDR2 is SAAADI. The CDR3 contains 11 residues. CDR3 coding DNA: TGCTCCTCGGGGGAGGGCTATGGCTACACCTTC. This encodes CSSGEGYGYTF.

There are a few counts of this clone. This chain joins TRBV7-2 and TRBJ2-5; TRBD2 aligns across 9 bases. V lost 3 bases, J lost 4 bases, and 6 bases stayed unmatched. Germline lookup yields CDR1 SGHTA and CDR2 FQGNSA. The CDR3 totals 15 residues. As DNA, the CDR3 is TGTGCCAGCAGCTTCGGCGGGGGGGAGAGAGAGACCCAGTACTTC. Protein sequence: CASSFGGGERETQYF.

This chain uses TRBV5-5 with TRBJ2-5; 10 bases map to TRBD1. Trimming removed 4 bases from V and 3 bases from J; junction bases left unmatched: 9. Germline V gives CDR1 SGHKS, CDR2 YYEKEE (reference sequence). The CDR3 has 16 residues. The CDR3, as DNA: TGTGCCAGCAGCCCCCCGGGGACAGGGGCGAAAGAGACCCAGTACTTC. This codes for CASSPPGTGAKETQYF.

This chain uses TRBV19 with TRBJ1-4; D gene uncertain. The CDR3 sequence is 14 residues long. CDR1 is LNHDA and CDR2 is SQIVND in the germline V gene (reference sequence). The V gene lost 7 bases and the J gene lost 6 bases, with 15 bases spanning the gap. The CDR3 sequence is CASTPAGIYEKLFF. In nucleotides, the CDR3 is TGTGCCAGTACCCCAGCGGGGATATATGAAAAACTGTTTTTT.

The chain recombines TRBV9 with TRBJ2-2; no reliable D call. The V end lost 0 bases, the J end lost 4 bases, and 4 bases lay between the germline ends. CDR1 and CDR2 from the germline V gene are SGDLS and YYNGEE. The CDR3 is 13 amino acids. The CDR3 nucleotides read TGTGCCAGCAGCGTAGATCTCACCGGGGAGCTGTTTTTT. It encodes CASSVDLTGELFF.

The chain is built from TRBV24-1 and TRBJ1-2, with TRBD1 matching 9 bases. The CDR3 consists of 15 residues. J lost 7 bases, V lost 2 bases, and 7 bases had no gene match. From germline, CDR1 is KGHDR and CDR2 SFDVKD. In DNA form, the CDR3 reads TGTGCCACCAGTGATTCCACCGGGACAGGGATTGGCTACACCTTC. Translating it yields CATSDSTGTGIGYTF.

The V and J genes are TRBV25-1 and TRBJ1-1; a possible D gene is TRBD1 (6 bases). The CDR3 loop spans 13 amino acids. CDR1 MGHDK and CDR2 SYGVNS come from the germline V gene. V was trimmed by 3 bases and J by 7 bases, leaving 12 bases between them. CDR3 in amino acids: CASSDRTAYEAFF. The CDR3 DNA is TGTGCCAGCAGTGATCGGACAGCATATGAAGCTTTCTTT.